This T cell receptor beta chain was captured by sequencing in a study of blood T cell repertoires in COVID-19 (dated by TCRdb to about 2020). The study in broad terms: Samples from collaborators originated in the United States, Italy and Spain and spanned both the acute and convalescent phases of COVID-19. The prospective study material was composed of cDNA or gDNA derived from T cells, B-cell-depleted T cells, or PBMCs. Subjects who had been exposed to COVID-19, were actively infected with it, or had recovered from it provided the deeply sampled blood TCRbeta repertoires that made up the dataset. A freely available public database, intended as a resource for researchers studying the immune response to SARS-CoV-2, is where the repertoires were released. Samples came from the ongoing ImmuneRACE study (first 160 participants) plus 1,254 subjects from 6 global collaborators. A de-identified subject ID, COVID-19 status, age in years and sex were almost always included in the sample metadata. Where available, HLA class I and class II types were taken from metadata supplied by the sample provider and were not determined by assay-based typing. Paper-wide results and their limitations: The amount of clinical and demographic metadata varied by source and participant and was provided uncurated.

Details on this clone: Its binding antigen is unknown. The record has no base qualities; no much larger clone is one base away.

TCRbeta CDR3 regions were amplified from genomic DNA by means of the immunoSEQ Assay, a bias-controlled multiplex PCR. Per the authors' processing: Nucleated cell counts per sample were estimated from amplification of reference gene primers within the assay. Sequence reads were collapsed and filtered to measure the absolute abundance of every unique TCRbeta CDR3 rearrangement. Productive Simpson clonality was computed per sample as the square root of Simpson's diversity index over productive rearrangements. TCRdb's version of the immuneACCESS table is confined to in-frame rearrangements and falls short of the full clone set. An unresolved V gene accounts for under half of the shortfall where checked; the remainder is of unknown origin. V and J calls and clone size are given by that table; D and trimming were obtained from the DNA. Recorded for this sample are 170,000 or so clones; around 86% of them occurred a single time. Jointly, the top ten make up 2.7% of the sample.

The collaborating institutions used their own protocols to collect whole blood in K2EDTA tubes. For TCRbeta analysis, collaborators shipped samples in one of three forms: frozen whole blood, isolated PBMCs, or DNA extracted from either of those sample types. Input material: peripheral blood. The sequence was collected from a man aged 35-49 years with active or convalescent COVID-19.

The sequenced DNA: TGTGCTAGTGGACTTAATTCACCCCTCCACTTT. Translated, this gives CASGLNSPLHF. The chain couples TRBV12-5 to TRBJ1-6, with the D gene call left open. CDR1 is given as LGHNT and CDR2 as FRNRAP, both from the germline V gene. Deletion took 6 bases off V and 6 bases off J, with a span of 3 bases between the germline ends. From the cysteine through the phenylalanine, the CDR3 covers 11 amino acids. The only DNA kept is the CDR3, 33 bases in frame from the first base.